This TCR beta chain came from a study of T-cell reconstitution after alpha-beta-depleted transplantation in children. This CDR3 is 13 amino acids long. V lost 4 bases and J lost 7, with 10 bases in between. Germline assignment: CDR1 LGHNA and CDR2 YNFKEQ. TCRbeta library preparation incorporated unique molecular identifiers. TCRdb called the PCR reads again in MiXCR, with one record for every CDR3 protein. The sample holds about 540,000 distinct CDR3 sequences, around 20% seen once. The source of this sequence is a human donor who donated a stem cell graft to a child with acute lymphoblastic leukemia. Specimen: PBMCs from the stem cell graft donor, collected from the stem cell graft. This chain connects TRBV4-2 to TRBJ2-2; weak D call: TRBD2 (5 bases). CDR3 bases: TGTGCCAGCAGCCCCGGGATTAACGGGGAGCTGTTTTTT. Translation: CASSPGINGELFF.